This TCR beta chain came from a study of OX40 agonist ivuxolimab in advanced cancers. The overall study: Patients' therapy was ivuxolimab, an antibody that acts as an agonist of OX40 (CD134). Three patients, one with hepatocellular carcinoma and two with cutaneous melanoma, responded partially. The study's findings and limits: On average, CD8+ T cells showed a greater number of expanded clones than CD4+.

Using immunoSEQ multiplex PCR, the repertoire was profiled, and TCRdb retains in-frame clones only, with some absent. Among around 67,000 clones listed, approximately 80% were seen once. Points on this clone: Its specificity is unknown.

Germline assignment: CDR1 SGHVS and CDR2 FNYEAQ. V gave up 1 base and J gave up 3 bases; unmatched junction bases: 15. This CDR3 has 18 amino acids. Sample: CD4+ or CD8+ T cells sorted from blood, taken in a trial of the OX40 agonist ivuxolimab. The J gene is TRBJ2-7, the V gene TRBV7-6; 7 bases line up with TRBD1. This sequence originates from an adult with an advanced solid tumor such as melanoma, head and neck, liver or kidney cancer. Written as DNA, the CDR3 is TGTGCCAGCAGCTTAGGGTACGGAGAGCGACAGGGCTTCTACGAGCAGTACTTC. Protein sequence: CASSLGYGERQGFYEQYF. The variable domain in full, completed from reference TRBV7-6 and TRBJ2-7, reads GAGVSQSPRYKVTKRGQDVALRCDPISGHVSLYWYRQALGQGPEFLTYFNYEAQQDKSGLPNDRFSAERPEGSISTLTIQRTEQRDSAMYRCASSLGYGERQGFYEQYFGPGTRLTVT.